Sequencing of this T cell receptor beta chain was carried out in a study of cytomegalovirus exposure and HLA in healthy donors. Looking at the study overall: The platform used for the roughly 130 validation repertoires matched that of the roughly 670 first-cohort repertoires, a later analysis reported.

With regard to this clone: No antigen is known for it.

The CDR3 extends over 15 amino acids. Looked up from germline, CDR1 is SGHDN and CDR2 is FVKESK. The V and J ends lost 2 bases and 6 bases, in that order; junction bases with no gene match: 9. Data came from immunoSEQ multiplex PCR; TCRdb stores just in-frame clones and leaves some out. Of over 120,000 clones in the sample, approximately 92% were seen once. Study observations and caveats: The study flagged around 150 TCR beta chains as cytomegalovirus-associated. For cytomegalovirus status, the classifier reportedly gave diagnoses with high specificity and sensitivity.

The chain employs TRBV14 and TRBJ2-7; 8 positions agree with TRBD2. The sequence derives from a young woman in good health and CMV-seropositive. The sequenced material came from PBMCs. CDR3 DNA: TGTGCCAGCAGCCAACAAGTAGGGACTAGTAGCGAGCAGTACTTC. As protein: CASSQQVGTSSEQYF.